The entry below describes one T cell receptor beta chain. The CDR3 is 13 amino acids. The V gene's germline CDR1 is MNHNY and CDR2 SVGAGI (reference sequence). Trimming took 6 bases from V and 4 from J, leaving 9 bases between them. The table came from immunoSEQ multiplex PCR; TCRdb's copy has only in-frame clones and leaves some out. The profile shows some 96,000 clones, approximately 91% of them singletons. This record belongs to a study of OX40 agonist ivuxolimab in advanced cancers. Sampling times: baseline, cycle 4 day 1, cycle 7 day 1. The receptor was derived from an adult with an advanced solid tumor such as melanoma, head and neck, liver or kidney cancer. The specimen comprised CD4+ or CD8+ T cells sorted from blood, sampled in a trial of the OX40 agonist ivuxolimab. The chain couples TRBV6-6 to TRBJ2-2, with D perhaps TRBD2 (5 bases). CDR3 nucleotides: TGTGCCAGCAGAGGAACTAGCACCGGGGAGCTGTTTTTT. Encoded protein: CASRGTSTGELFF.